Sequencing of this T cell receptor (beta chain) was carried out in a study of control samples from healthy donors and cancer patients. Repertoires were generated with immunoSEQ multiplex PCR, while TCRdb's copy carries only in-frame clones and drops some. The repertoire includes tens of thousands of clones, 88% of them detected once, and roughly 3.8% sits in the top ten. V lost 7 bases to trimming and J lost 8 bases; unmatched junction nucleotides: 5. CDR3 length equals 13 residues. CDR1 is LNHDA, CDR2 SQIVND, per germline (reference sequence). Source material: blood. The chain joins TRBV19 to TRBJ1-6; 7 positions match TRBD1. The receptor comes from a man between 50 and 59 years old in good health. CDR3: CASTVTGDSPLHF. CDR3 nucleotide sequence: TGTGCCAGTACTGTAACAGGGGATTCACCCCTCCACTTT.